Below, one TCR beta chain is given with its context. Its antigen remains unidentified. No much larger clone is present one base from it, and per-base qualities are unavailable. In total, roughly 670 healthy bone marrow donors made up the cohort. At the time of sampling, all cohort members were nominally healthy, though unrecorded immune exposures were likely present. The donor tested CMV seronegative and was one of the 352 seronegative cohort members. Every donor gave a peripheral blood sample, and the peripheral blood mononuclear cells from that sample were used for TCR beta sequencing. Genomic DNA extraction from the blood cell samples was performed with the Qiagen DNeasy Blood Extraction Kit. The sample is drawn from a study of cytomegalovirus exposure and HLA in healthy donors listed by TCRdb under 2017. At the level of the whole study: An earlier analysis of roughly 570 of the donors reported about 260 Gb of sequence data and some 110 million unique TCR beta sequences obtained from approximately 180 million T cells. An early release that covered more than 550 HLA-typed donors contained approximately 300 gigabases of sequencing data and tens of millions of unique TCR sequences. The genetic ancestry cluster associated with self-reported Caucasian donors included 70% to 85% of the approximately 400 genotyped donors. The study aimed to test whether cataloging public T cell receptors could reveal signatures of past pathogen exposure. The study profiled the T cell repertoires of hundreds of subjects by immunosequencing and related them to cytomegalovirus serostatus. A separate validation cohort of about 110 different subjects was used in addition to the roughly 620-subject first cohort. High-throughput TCR immunosequencing, statistical association of individual TCRs with disease status, and machine learning were combined to predict cytomegalovirus infection status. In a later analysis, previously published TCR beta repertoires from roughly 710 donors were re-analyzed and high-resolution HLA genotyping was added so that TCR occurrence patterns could be studied. Rather than using new phenotypic data, the later analysis identified candidate immune exposures from TCR beta sequences and from how often those sequences occurred across donors. To decide whether each TCR beta V gene segment behaved as functional or pseudogenic, an earlier analysis of some 570 of the donors relied on high-throughput TCR beta sequencing. Donor age, sex, ethnicity and CMV serostatus were compiled together with the repertoire data. Genome-wide SNP genotypes for about 65% of the roughly 700 donors were used in a later genetic analysis, which treated that subset as a discovery cohort. Every repertoire in the discovery cohort had been generated on one and the same sequencing platform. HLA typing included class I and class II loci at four-digit resolution. The number of donors typed differed by locus, with roughly 620-640 for A, B, C, DRB1 and DQB1, over 500 for DQA1, 600 to 610 for DPA1, and some 450 for DPB1. Because of strong linkage in the cohort, a few DR-DQ haplotypes were treated as single units for association and clustering. Among some 400 genotyped donors of the cohort, an average of around 220,000 unique TCR beta nucleotide sequences was sequenced per donor, of which approximately 18% were non-productive.

On the study overall, not on this receptor specifically: While some public TCRs were present in many individuals, most TCR sequences turned up only very rarely across donors. Correlated functional status among segregating V segments might be attributable to linkage disequilibrium, but an unknown experimental factor could not be ruled out. In a later genetic analysis, a missense DCLRE1C variant was associated with V-gene and J-gene trimming of TCR beta chains, and the association was replicated in an independent cohort. A group of highly shared sequence variants was considered likely to be a technical artifact of the sequencing pipeline. Compared with the roughly 670-donor mean, donors in an Asian-associated ancestry cluster had fewer N-insertions in productive TCRs, according to a later genetic analysis. In vitro tests confirmed that a few of the cytomegalovirus-associated TCR beta chains recognize cytomegalovirus antigens. Roughly uniform sequencing depth across donors was assumed in presence/absence analyses, although this assumption may not hold. The only immune exposure information available for the cohort was CMV serostatus. In both the original and validation cohorts, the classifier was reported to diagnose cytomegalovirus status with high specificity and sensitivity. According to a later analysis, parvovirus B19, influenza, CMV and Epstein-Barr virus appeared linked to several top co-occurrence clusters. This cohort had only TCR beta chains sequenced, and the lack of alpha or paired-chain data limited which features could be detected. Because HLA typing was unavailable for some donors at each locus, only the typed subset was used in association tests. The authors suggested that the approach could potentially be extended to other disease states and immunological phenotypes. A further reported finding was that TCR beta sequences accurately predicted the HLA-A and HLA-B alleles for most subjects in the first cohort. A later analysis found that HLA-associated TCR beta chains were more clonally expanded and had lower generation probabilities than equally common non-associated chains. A later analysis found that TCR association rates varied across HLA loci, with DRB1 alleles showing the most associated TCRs and HLA-C alleles the fewest. At a false discovery rate of 0.05, a later analysis linked 15,000 to 20,000 TCR beta sequences to specific HLA alleles. In a later analysis, most CMV-associated TCR beta chains were found to appear HLA-restricted, with HLA associations seemingly driven largely by CMV exposure. Because counts were too low, more than 15 rarely observed V segments, including chromosome 9 orphons, were excluded from the earlier analysis of 500 to 700 of the donors. In an earlier analysis of 587 of the donors, most TCR beta V segments appeared in productive rearrangements about 87% or about 30% of the time, broadly matching IMGT annotations. Assigning TCR associations to individual alleles was difficult when HLA alleles, especially DR and DQ, strongly co-occurred. The study listed around 160 TCR beta chains as associated with cytomegalovirus. Because the 87-base-pair reads could not distinguish some IMGT-functional V segments, including TRBV6-2 and TRBV6-3, those segments were excluded.

The library was prepared using the immunoSEQ multiplex PCR assay. The multiplex PCR relied on a mix of 60 forward primers for TCR Vbeta segments and 13 reverse primers for TCR Jbeta segments. The CDR3 region of rearranged TCR beta genes was amplified from genomic DNA by a multiplex PCR assay. The Illumina HiSeq System was used to sequence the amplified TCR beta libraries as 87-base-pair reads. Under the source paper's analysis protocol: In a later analysis, tens of millions of unique TCR beta chains were counted across the approximately 640 repertoires, and roughly 10 million of these chains were shared by at least two donors. Raw reads were error-corrected and collapsed into unique sequences by a nearest-neighbor algorithm in which closely related sequences were merged to remove PCR and sequencing errors. V, D and J gene segments were assigned by aligning CDR3 sequences to IMGT reference sequences. Each retained sequence needed at least a six-nucleotide match to both a V gene segment and a J gene segment. Rearrangements were classified as productive when the CDR3 lacked stop codons and remained in frame with V and J, and all other rearrangements were classified as non-productive. Following IMGT convention, CDR3 was defined as the stretch from the second conserved V-encoded cysteine up to the conserved J-encoded phenylalanine. In an earlier analysis of around 570 of the donors, sequences lacking an unambiguous match to a single V gene segment were excluded. In an earlier analysis of some 590 of the donors, a V segment was called functional when productive rearrangements were above 56.7%, and segregating when the standard deviation between donors exceeded 5%. A statistical classification framework was built to diagnose cytomegalovirus status from the catalog of TCR beta chain sequences. A later analysis assigned V and J genes by comparing TCR nucleotide sequences with IMGT/GENE-DB human TR gene sequences. In a later analysis, CDR3 sequences and most-parsimonious VDJ recombination scenarios were assigned using the TCRdist pipeline. A later analysis defined each TCR beta chain by its CDR3 amino acid sequence plus V-gene family, and excluded reads lacking a unique V-gene family. In a later analysis, around 650 highly shared, low-generation-probability nucleotide sequences were removed to address suspected cross-contamination and a sequencing artifact. For each public chain, a later analysis derived a clonal expansion index from normalized ranks of inferred template counts within each repertoire. Generation probabilities in a later analysis came from a VDJ recombination model fitted to out-of-frame rearrangements, and those results were checked against IGoR. A later analysis scored TCR-TCR, TCR-HLA and TCR-CMV co-occurrence with hypergeometric tests, applying a repertoire-size bias correction to TCR pairs. A later analysis estimated false discovery rates by permuting HLA or CMV assignments 20 times. A later analysis grouped co-occurring TCRs with DBSCAN, adding TCRdist sequence similarity when clustering within HLA-allele-positive subsets. Repertoires with fewer than 30,000 or more than 120,000 public chains were left out of co-occurrence clustering, as were several repertoires with anomalous nucleotide sharing. TCRdb limited this immuneACCESS table to in-frame rearrangements with V and J called. A share of clones is missing; checked studies link under half to unresolved V genes, and the rest is unexplained. V, J and clone size reflect that table, while D and trimming were determined from the DNA. The sample profile shows hundreds of thousands of clones; around 73% of them were found once. Approximately 3.9% of the sample belongs to the ten largest clones.

Spanning cysteine to phenylalanine, the CDR3 consists of 16 amino acids. The only DNA kept is the CDR3, 48 bases in frame from the first base. Based on the germline V gene, the CDR1 and CDR2 sequences are SGHDN and FVKESK. The junction shows trimming of 2 bases on V and 1 base on J, plus 12 bases between the germline ends. This TCR was sampled from a male donor in good health and CMV-seronegative. Recombination joined TRBV14 with TRBJ2-1; a weak D assignment points to TRBD2 (5 bases agree). Sample: PBMCs. In nucleotides, the sequence is TGTGCCAGCAGCCAACCGATTCTAGCTTCCTACAATGAGCAGTTCTTC. The translation is CASSQPILASYNEQFF. With the portions outside the CDR3 filled from the reference TRBV14 and TRBJ2-1 genes, the complete variable region becomes EAGVTQFPSHSVIEKGQTVTLRCDPISGHDNLYWYRRVMGKEIKFLLHFVKESKQDESGMPNNRFLAERTGGTYSTLKVQPAELEDSGVYFCASSQPILASYNEQFFGPGTRLTVL.